The 5 T cell receptor beta chains below come from one sample, sequenced in a study of control samples from healthy donors and cancer patients. Clones were read by immunoSEQ multiplex PCR, and TCRdb kept only the in-frame ones, dropping some. The table records 75,000 to 95,000 clones, 84% of them present only once. Sequencing input: PBMCs. Receptors originate from a man in his 70s with lung cancer.

This rearrangement joins TRBV3-1 (or the pseudogene TRBV3-2) to TRBJ1-1; a weak D match, TRBD1 (5 bases). The CDR3 consists of 12 residues. Germline V lookup: CDR1 LGHDT, CDR2 YNNKEL (reference sequence). V dropped 5 bases and J dropped 4 bases, with 8 bases sitting between them. The DNA of the CDR3 is TGTGCCAGCAGCGGGGCTCGCACTGAAGCTTTCTTT. Protein product: CASSGARTEAFF.

The chain recombines TRBV5-1 with TRBJ1-2; tentative D call: TRBD1 (6 bases). Per the germline V gene, CDR1 is SGHRS and CDR2 is YFSETQ. The CDR3 spans 13 residues. The V gene lost 3 bases and the J gene lost 4 bases, with 10 bases spanning the gap. CDR3 sequence reads: CASSWDTGYGYTF. In DNA, the CDR3 is TGCGCCAGCAGCTGGGACACGGGCTATGGCTACACCTTC.

The chain has TRBV6-5 and TRBJ1-2; unclear D gene. V shed 4 bases and J shed 8 bases, with 14 bases lying between them. Germline-derived CDR1 and CDR2 are MNHEY and SVGAGI. This CDR3 has 13 residues. The CDR3 nucleotides read TGTGCCAGCAGTTCGGCGGCCGCCTTGGGCTACACCTTC. This gives the protein CASSSAAALGYTF.

The V gene is TRBV12-3 or TRBV12-4, the J gene TRBJ2-1; maybe TRBD2 (6 bases). The CDR3 has 13 amino acids. V shed 8 bases and J shed 9 bases, with 17 bases lying between them. As DNA, the CDR3 is TGTGCCAGCTCCCCCGCGCGGGGCAGTGAGCAGTTCTTC. It yields the protein CASSPARGSEQFF.

The chain's CDR3 is CAWSIISQGRYGYTF. The CDR3 DNA sequence: TGTGCCTGGAGTATCATCAGCCAGGGGCGCTATGGCTACACCTTC. The J gene is TRBJ1-2, the V gene TRBV30; D may be TRBD1 (6 bases). V was cut by 2 bases and J by 4 bases, with 17 bases left in between. The V gene's germline CDR1 is GTSNPN and CDR2 SVGIG (reference sequence). CDR3 length: 15 residues.